Listed here are 8 T cell receptor beta chains from one sample, sequenced in a study of OX40 agonist ivuxolimab in advanced cancers. The protocol was immunoSEQ multiplex PCR, while the TCRdb copy is restricted to in-frame clones and leaves out a portion. In the table there are about 110,000 clones, approximately 90% of which are singletons. The material was CD4+ or CD8+ T cells sorted from blood, obtained in a trial of the OX40 agonist ivuxolimab. Source of these receptors: an adult with an advanced solid tumor such as melanoma, head and neck, liver or kidney cancer.

The CDR3 protein is CASSGQGNTGELFF. In DNA form, the CDR3 reads TGTGCCAGCAGCGGACAGGGGAACACCGGGGAGCTGTTTTTT. This chain uses TRBV11-2 with TRBJ2-2, with TRBD1 matching 8 bases. With 5 bases clipped from V and 1 base from J, the junction kept 0 bases outside the gene matches. The germline CDR1 and CDR2 sequences are SGHAT and FQNNGV. This CDR3 region has 14 residues.

V and J are TRBV6-5 and TRBJ2-2; D possibly corresponds to TRBD1 (5 bases). The CDR3 covers 14 residues. With 5 bases removed from V and 10 bases from J, the gap between germline ends came to 17 bases. The germline V gene has CDR1 MNHEY and CDR2 SVGAGI. The chain's CDR3 is CASSARGIREELFF. The CDR3 DNA follows: TGTGCCAGCAGTGCAAGGGGAATCAGGGAGGAGCTGTTTTTT.

The chain employs TRBV5-1 and TRBJ2-5; D is uncertain. The CDR3 has 13 amino acids. With 4 bases removed from V and 7 bases from J, the gap between germline ends came to 14 bases. Germline V gene lookup returns CDR1 SGHRS and CDR2 YFSETQ. The CDR3 nucleotides are TGCGCCAGCAGCCTAGTCCCTTCGGGGACCCAGTACTTC. Amino acids: CASSLVPSGTQYF.

As for this clone: The DNA is omitted, as the CDR3 cannot be located on it reliably, and the CDR3 follows TCRdb's listing. Here the CDR3 reads CASSIFGEAFF. The genes are TRBV19 and TRBJ1-1. Germline V gene lookup returns CDR1 LNHDA and CDR2 SQIVND (reference sequence). The CDR3 is 11 residues long, ends included.

The chain links TRBV13 to TRBJ2-1; TRBD2 aligns across 9 bases. From germline, CDR1 is PRHDT and CDR2 FYEKMQ (reference sequence). CDR3 length: 16 amino acids. The trim removed 1 base at V and 9 bases at J, leaving 10 bases unmatched. CDR3 protein: CASSLAGTSPSPEQFF. The CDR3 nucleotides are TGTGCCAGCAGCTTAGCGGGGACTAGCCCATCCCCTGAGCAGTTCTTC.

V usage is TRBV29-1 and J usage is TRBJ2-7; 9 positions agree with TRBD1. This CDR3 has 14 residues. J gave up 4 bases and V 6 bases, and 10 bases lay outside the gene matches. CDR1 and CDR2 from the germline V gene are SQVTM and ANQGSEA. The CDR3 loop is CSVYPGQGRYEQYF. CDR3 in DNA: TGCAGCGTCTATCCGGGACAGGGCAGGTACGAGCAGTACTTC.

This sequence joins TRBV21-1 and TRBJ1-1. TRBV21-1 is given as a pseudogene. This CDR3 is 14 amino acids long. DNA of the CDR3: TGTGCCAGCAGGTCTCTTTCGGCGAACACTGAAGCTTTCTTT. It is translated as CASRSLSANTEAFF.

The chain couples TRBV7-8 to TRBJ2-1; D not resolved. Germline values: CDR1 SGHVS, CDR2 FQNEAQ. Trimming shortened V by 1 base and J by 2 bases, and 6 bases separated the two germline ends. The CDR3 has 14 residues. The CDR3 bases are TGTGCCAGCAGCTTAGTGTCAGCCTACAATGAGCAGTTCTTC. Translated: CASSLVSAYNEQFF.